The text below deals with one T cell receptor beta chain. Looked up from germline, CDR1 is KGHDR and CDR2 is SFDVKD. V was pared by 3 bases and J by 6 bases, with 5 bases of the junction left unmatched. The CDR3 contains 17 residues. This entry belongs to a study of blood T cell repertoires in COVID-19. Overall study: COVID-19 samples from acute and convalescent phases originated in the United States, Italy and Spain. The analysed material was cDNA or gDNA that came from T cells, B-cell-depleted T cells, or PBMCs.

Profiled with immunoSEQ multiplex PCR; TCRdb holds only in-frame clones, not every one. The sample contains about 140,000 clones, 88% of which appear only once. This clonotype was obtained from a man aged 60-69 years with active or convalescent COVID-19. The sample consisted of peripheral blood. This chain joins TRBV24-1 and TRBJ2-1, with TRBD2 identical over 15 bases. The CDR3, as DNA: TGTGCCACCAGTGATCCCGGGACTAGCGGGAGGTTCAATGAGCAGTTCTTC. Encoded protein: CATSDPGTSGRFNEQFF.